These 23 T cell receptor beta chains were all obtained from the same sample, sequenced in a study of control samples from healthy donors and cancer patients. Using immunoSEQ multiplex PCR, the repertoire was profiled, and TCRdb retains in-frame clones only, with some absent. The sample lists about 20,000 clones; 88% were seen once. The specimen sequenced was PBMCs. The receptors stem from a woman aged 60-70 years with head and neck cancer.

CDR3 sequence (DNA): TGTGCCAGTAGTATTGGGACAGGACCCACCTACGAGCAGTACTTC. This codes for CASSIGTGPTYEQYF. J is TRBJ2-7 and V is TRBV19; 8 bases line up with TRBD1. CDR3 length equals 15 residues. Unmatched junction bases numbered 6, after V lost 3 bases and J lost 2 bases. Germline values: CDR1 LNHDA, CDR2 SQIVND (reference sequence).

The rearrangement joins TRBV5-1 to TRBJ2-1, with D possibly being TRBD2 (6 bases). With 1 base removed from V and 4 bases from J, the gap between germline ends came to 12 bases. CDR1 is SGHRS and CDR2 is YFSETQ in the germline V gene. The CDR3 loop spans 15 amino acids. This CDR3 reads CASSLKTSGYNEQFF. The CDR3 region has the DNA TGCGCCAGCAGCTTGAAGACTAGTGGTTACAATGAGCAGTTCTTC.

V usage is TRBV27 and J usage is TRBJ2-2; D perhaps matches TRBD2 (6 bases). The CDR3 consists of 15 residues. V dropped 7 bases and J dropped 2 bases, with 14 bases sitting between them. Per the germline V gene, CDR1 is MNHEY and CDR2 is SMNVEV (reference sequence). The CDR3 is CASIGGDGNTGELFF. In DNA form, the CDR3 reads TGTGCCAGCATCGGCGGGGACGGTAACACCGGGGAGCTGTTTTTT.

V and J are TRBV5-4 and TRBJ2-7; 11 nucleotides line up with TRBD2. This CDR3 is 17 amino acids long. Germline V gene sequence: CDR1 SGHNT, CDR2 YYREEE (reference sequence). V trimming: 4 bases; J trimming: 6 bases; junction bases outside the gene matches: 15. The CDR3 sequence is CASSQGGTSGSLREQYF. DNA for the CDR3: TGTGCCAGCAGCCAAGGTGGCACTAGCGGGAGTCTTCGCGAGCAGTACTTC.

The rearrangement links TRBV2 to TRBJ1-2; D uncertain. With 1 base removed from V and 4 bases from J, the gap between germline ends came to 4 bases. From germline, CDR1 is SNHLY and CDR2 FYNNEI. The CDR3 totals 12 residues. CDR3 protein: CASSEDSYGYTF. In DNA form, the CDR3 reads TGTGCCAGCAGTGAAGACAGCTATGGCTACACCTTC.

The J gene is TRBJ1-1, the V gene TRBV30, with unresolved D. This CDR3 contains 14 residues. V was clipped by 0 bases and J by 7 bases, with 15 bases between them. Germline CDR1 reads GTSNPN; CDR2 reads SVGIG (reference sequence). CDR3 nucleotides: TGTGCCTGGAGTGTAAGTCCGGGTCCGGGTGAAGCTTTCTTT. It encodes CAWSVSPGPGEAFF.

The chain recombines TRBV6-1 with TRBJ1-4, with D hard to call. CDR1 and CDR2 (germline): MNHNS, SASEGT. The length of the CDR3 is 13 residues. Trimming removed 1 base from V and 8 bases from J, with 8 bases in between. CDR3 residues: CASSEVFGEKLFF. In DNA, the CDR3 is TGTGCCAGCAGTGAAGTGTTTGGCGAAAAACTGTTTTTT.

The chain carries TRBV10-3 and TRBJ1-1; D is perhaps TRBD1 (5 bases). Trimming took off 4 bases at V and 1 base at J, with 10 bases between the two ends. The V gene's germline CDR1 is ENHRY and CDR2 SYGVKD. The CDR3 runs 14 residues. Here the CDR3 reads CAISVGGGNTEAFF. CDR3 sequence (DNA): TGTGCCATCAGTGTTGGTGGGGGGAACACTGAAGCTTTCTTT.

This chain uses TRBV23-1 with TRBJ2-7, with D perhaps TRBD1 (6 bases). TRBV23-1 is an open reading frame whose function is uncertain. V gave up 6 bases and J gave up 6 bases, with 15 bases separating them. The CDR3 sequence is 13 residues long. CDR3 coding DNA: TGCGCCAGCAGACCGGACAGCAGAGGCGAGCAGTACTTC. It is translated as CASRPDSRGEQYF.

This chain uses TRBV11-2 with TRBJ2-3; TRBD2 matches 10 bases. Looked up from germline, CDR1 is SGHAT and CDR2 is FQNNGV. This CDR3 comprises 16 residues. Germline trimming cut 0 bases from V and 8 bases from J; bases unmatched to any gene: 8. The CDR3 bases are TGTGCCAGCAGCTTAGATCTCCCTAGCGGGAGAGTTACGCAGTATTTT. Protein: CASSLDLPSGRVTQYF.

J is TRBJ2-7 and V is TRBV6-1; D might be TRBD2 (5 bases). CDR1 and CDR2 (germline): MNHNS, SASEGT. Trimming removed 4 bases from V and 7 bases from J, with 23 bases in between. The CDR3 is 16 residues long. The CDR3 loop is CASSASTDPASGEQYF. The CDR3 nucleotides are TGTGCCAGCAGTGCTTCAACGGACCCGGCTTCGGGGGAGCAGTACTTC.

V is TRBV7-2 and J is TRBJ2-7, with D possibly matching TRBD1 (6 bases). The CDR3 is 14 residues long. CDR1 is SGHTA, CDR2 FQGNSA, per germline. The V and J ends lost 1 base and 3 bases respectively, with 10 bases between them. The CDR3 protein is CASSLGQVVYEQYF. CDR3 in DNA: TGTGCCAGCAGCTTAGGACAGGTTGTCTACGAGCAGTACTTC.

The chain links TRBV28 to TRBJ2-7; D gene unclear. The CDR3 runs 11 residues. V lost 7 bases and J 4 bases, leaving 8 bases between the germline ends. Germline CDR1 reads MDHEN; CDR2 reads SYDVKM. In DNA form, the CDR3 reads TGTGCCAGCACCCTGGGTTACGAGCAGTACTTC. This gives the protein CASTLGYEQYF.

The gene calls are TRBV7-9 and TRBJ1-1, with unresolved D. CDR3 size: 15 residues. Trimming left V 3 bases short and J 1 base short, with 12 bases between. Per the germline V gene, CDR1 is SEHNR and CDR2 is FQNEAQ (reference sequence). CDR3 region: CASSFEVAANTEAFF. The CDR3 DNA reads as TGTGCCAGCAGCTTTGAAGTGGCTGCGAACACTGAAGCTTTCTTT.

V and J are TRBV24-1 and TRBJ1-5; weak D call: TRBD1 (6 bases). Germline CDR1 is KGHDR and CDR2 is SFDVKD. V was clipped by 1 base and J by 7 bases, with 22 bases between them. The CDR3 extends over 18 amino acids. CDR3 in amino acids: CATSDLLGDGQGRQPQHF. The CDR3 region has the DNA TGTGCCACCAGTGATTTATTAGGTGATGGGCAGGGGAGACAGCCCCAGCATTTT.

The gene calls are TRBV5-1 and TRBJ2-1; TRBD2 is a possible D gene (5 bases). Trimming shortened V by 0 bases and J by 10 bases, and 8 bases separated the two germline ends. The CDR3 totals 12 residues. Germline V gene data show CDR1 as SGHRS and CDR2 as YFSETQ. CDR3 bases: TGCGCCAGCAGCTTGGAGGGAGAGGAGCAGTTCTTC. It is translated as CASSLEGEEQFF. Looking up the rest from reference TRBV5-1 and TRBJ2-1 gives the full variable domain: KAGVTQTPRYLIKTRGQQVTLSCSPISGHRSVSWYQQTPGQGLQFLFEYFSETQRNKGNFPGRFSGRQFSNSRSEMNVSTLELGDSALYLCASSLEGEEQFFGPGTRLTVL.

This clone was observed a handful of times. The rearrangement links TRBV7-8 to TRBJ1-1; perhaps TRBD1 as D (6 bases). Germline CDR1 is SGHVS and CDR2 is FQNEAQ. CDR3 length equals 14 residues. V was pared by 2 bases and J by 4 bases, with 11 bases between. The CDR3 protein is CASSLIQGSTEAFF. CDR3 in DNA: TGTGCCAGCAGCTTAATACAGGGAAGCACTGAAGCTTTCTTT.

The CDR3: CASSEKGEQYF. The CDR3 nucleotides are TGTGCCAGCAGTGAAAAGGGTGAGCAGTACTTC. The gene calls are TRBV2 and TRBJ2-7; D not resolved. The CDR3 is 11 amino acids. Germline CDR1 and CDR2: SNHLY and FYNNEI. Trimming cost V 2 bases and J 7 bases, with 6 bases left between them.

The chain carries TRBV6-5 and TRBJ1-2; D perhaps matches TRBD1 (5 bases). V was cut by 6 bases and J by 12 bases, with 20 bases left in between. The CDR3 loop spans 13 amino acids. CDR1 and CDR2 from the germline V gene are MNHEY and SVGAGI. CDR3 sequence reads: CASSSPGGTIHTF. In nucleotides, the CDR3 is TGTGCCAGCAGCTCCCCTGGCGGGACTATTCACACCTTC.

The chain has TRBV28 and TRBJ2-3; D remains ambiguous. The CDR3 length is 13 residues. V lost 2 bases to trimming and J lost 3 bases, with 6 bases between them. Germline V gene lookup returns CDR1 MDHEN and CDR2 SYDVKM. The DNA of the CDR3 is TGTGCCAGCAGTTTAGTGGCGACAGATACGCAGTATTTT. Translated, it gives CASSLVATDTQYF.

The rearrangement links TRBV18 to TRBJ1-1; no clear D. The germline V and J ends were trimmed by 1 base and 4 bases, with 10 bases remaining between them. There are 14 residues in the CDR3. CDR1 is KGHSH and CDR2 is LQKENI in the germline V gene. The CDR3 DNA reads TGTGCCAGCTCACCACAGACCGGCGGCACTGAAGCTTTCTTT. This sequence encodes CASSPQTGGTEAFF.

The chain recombines TRBV19 with TRBJ1-6; D may be TRBD1 (5 bases). The germline gives CDR1 LNHDA, CDR2 SQIVND (reference sequence). The V and J ends lost 8 bases and 0 bases respectively, with 11 bases between them. This CDR3 region has 15 residues. CDR3 amino acids: CASGTDGSYNSPLHF. CDR3 in DNA: TGTGCCAGTGGGACGGACGGCTCCTATAATTCACCCCTCCACTTT.

V gene TRBV30 combines with J gene TRBJ2-6; TRBD1 agrees at 7 bases. J gave up 3 bases and V 3 bases, and 5 bases lay outside the gene matches. Looked up from germline, CDR1 is GTSNPN and CDR2 is SVGIG (reference sequence). The CDR3 spans 15 residues. The CDR3 protein is CAWSERGLGANVLTF. The DNA of the CDR3 is TGTGCCTGGAGCGAAAGGGGGCTTGGGGCCAACGTCCTGACTTTC.